The 27 T cell receptor beta chains given below trace back to one sample, sequenced in a study of radiotherapy plus CTLA-4 blockade in lung cancer. Sequencing was performed with immunoSEQ multiplex PCR; in TCRdb, only in-frame clones are kept and a portion is missing. Among about 86,000 clones listed, roughly four fifths were seen once. The starting material was peripheral blood, obtained from a patient treated with radiotherapy plus ipilimumab. These receptors came from a human donor with non-small cell lung cancer who had stable disease on radiotherapy plus ipilimumab.

The CDR3 nucleotides read TGTGCCAGCAGCTTATTCCCAGCGGCAAAAGCAGATACGCAGTATTTT. It translates to CASSLFPAAKADTQYF. V gene TRBV7-6 combines with J gene TRBJ2-3; a weak D match, TRBD2 (5 bases). Trimming removed 2 bases at V and 4 bases at J, with 16 bases between. The CDR3 spans 16 residues. The germline V gene encodes CDR1 SGHVS and CDR2 FNYEAQ. Drawing the rest from reference TRBV7-6 and TRBJ2-3, the complete variable domain is GAGVSQSPRYKVTKRGQDVALRCDPISGHVSLYWYRQALGQGPEFLTYFNYEAQQDKSGLPNDRFSAERPEGSISTLTIQRTEQRDSAMYRCASSLFPAAKADTQYFGPGTRLTVL.

The V and J genes are TRBV30 and TRBJ1-4; TRBD1 aligns across 7 bases. Germline CDR1 GTSNPN, CDR2 SVGIG (reference sequence). The V and J ends lost 4 bases and 11 bases, in that order; junction bases with no gene match: 4. This CDR3 is 11 amino acids long. The CDR3 is CAWTGGDKLFF. CDR3 DNA: TGTGCCTGGACAGGGGGAGACAAACTGTTTTTT.

J is TRBJ1-2 and V is TRBV19; D not resolved. The germline V gene encodes CDR1 LNHDA and CDR2 SQIVND (reference sequence). Trimming shortened V by 5 bases and J by 4 bases, and 8 bases separated the two germline ends. This CDR3 spans 12 amino acids. In nucleotides, the CDR3 is TGTGCCAGTAGTGACATTCCCTATGGCTACACCTTC. Translation gives CASSDIPYGYTF.

V gene TRBV19 combines with J gene TRBJ1-5; D remains ambiguous. Germline V CDR1 and CDR2: LNHDA, SQIVND (reference sequence). There are 16 residues in the CDR3. The ends were cut back, 3 bases at V and 0 bases at J, with 12 bases in the middle. CDR3 loop: CASSIGIGNSNQPQHF. Written as DNA, the CDR3 is TGTGCCAGTAGTATCGGGATAGGCAATAGCAATCAGCCCCAGCATTTT.

The gene calls are TRBV5-1 and TRBJ2-1; D may match TRBD1 or TRBD2 (6 bases each). Germline V gene data show CDR1 as SGHRS and CDR2 as YFSETQ. Trimming stripped 2 bases from V and 1 base from J, with 10 bases between. This CDR3 contains 15 residues. Here the CDR3 reads CASSLGGFSYNEQFF. CDR3 nucleotide sequence: TGCGCCAGCAGCTTAGGGGGGTTTTCCTACAATGAGCAGTTCTTC. Full variable domain (outside the CDR3, taken from reference TRBV5-1 and TRBJ2-1): KAGVTQTPRYLIKTRGQQVTLSCSPISGHRSVSWYQQTPGQGLQFLFEYFSETQRNKGNFPGRFSGRQFSNSRSEMNVSTLELGDSALYLCASSLGGFSYNEQFFGPGTRLTVL.

The rearrangement uses TRBV27 and TRBJ2-1; possibly TRBD2 for D (7 bases). With 6 bases removed from V and 8 bases from J, the gap between germline ends came to 17 bases. The CDR3 runs to 14 residues. Germline V gene lookup returns CDR1 MNHEY and CDR2 SMNVEV (reference sequence). The CDR3 here is CASSWLGGGDEQFF. The CDR3 bases are TGTGCCAGCAGCTGGTTAGGGGGGGGCGATGAGCAGTTCTTC.

The chain carries TRBV21-1 and TRBJ2-5; the table's D call, TRBD1, was not checked against the DNA. TRBV21-1 is a recognized pseudogene. CDR3 length: 15 amino acids. The CDR3 DNA follows: TGTGCCAGCAGCCGACCGGGACAGGGGGAAGAGACCCAGTACTTC. It specifies CASSRPGQGEETQYF.

Written as DNA, the CDR3 is TGTGCCAGCAGCCGCCGGGGACAGGGGGACTCACCCCTCCACTTT. Translating gives CASSRRGQGDSPLHF. V usage is TRBV5-6 and J usage is TRBJ1-6; 11 nucleotides line up with TRBD1. The CDR3 sequence is 15 residues long. CDR1 is SGHDT, CDR2 YYEEEE, per germline. V shed 4 bases, J shed 10 bases, and the junction held 7 bases outside the gene matches.

This chain joins TRBV27 and TRBJ1-1, with a weak D call TRBD1 (5 bases). Per germline, CDR1 MNHEY and CDR2 SMNVEV (reference sequence). The CDR3 sequence is 15 residues long. V gave up 3 bases and J gave up 0 bases, with 11 bases separating them. The CDR3 DNA reads TGTGCCAGCAGTTTTGGGGGGGTTATGAACACTGAAGCTTTCTTT. Protein sequence: CASSFGGVMNTEAFF.

A word on this clone: Its ends do not fully match the called genes, so a read error is possible. The chain has TRBV5-6 and TRBJ2-7; D is possibly TRBD1 (5 bases). CDR3 length: 14 amino acids. From germline, CDR1 is SGHDT and CDR2 YYEEEE. The CDR3 region has the DNA TGTGCCAGCAGCCTGCTGACGGACACCTACGAGCGGTACTTC. Translation gives CASSLLTDTYERYF.

The rearrangement uses TRBV2 and TRBJ2-6; 8 nucleotides agree with TRBD1. The germline V gene has CDR1 SNHLY and CDR2 FYNNEI. Trimming cost V 3 bases and J 3 bases; bases outside gene matches: 4. CDR3 length: 16 amino acids. Here the CDR3 DNA reads TGTGCCAGCAGTGACAACAGGGGGTATGGGGCCAACGTCCTGACTTTC. Translated, it gives CASSDNRGYGANVLTF.

The sample holds a few counts of this clone. V gene TRBV10-1 combines with J gene TRBJ1-2; 7 positions agree with TRBD1. CDR1 and CDR2 (germline): WNHNN, SYGVQD (reference sequence). V was clipped by 8 bases and J by 7 bases; unmatched bases: 1. The CDR3 consists of 10 residues. CDR3 region: CASYRGGYTF. CDR3 DNA sequence: TGCGCCAGCTACAGGGGTGGCTACACCTTC.

The gene calls are TRBV6-1 and TRBJ1-6, with 7 bases aligning to TRBD1. The CDR3 is made up of 15 amino acids. Germline V CDR1 and CDR2: MNHNS, SASEGT. V dropped 6 bases and J dropped 6; count of bases not matched to a gene: 8. The CDR3 loop reads CASSQYGTVNSPLHF. The CDR3 DNA follows: TGTGCCAGCAGCCAGTACGGGACAGTTAATTCACCCCTCCACTTT.

This clone occurred once. J is TRBJ1-3 and V is TRBV28; no reliable D call. Germline V gene data show CDR1 as MDHEN and CDR2 as SYDVKM. This CDR3 has 13 amino acids. With 1 base removed from V and 15 bases from J, the gap between germline ends came to 16 bases. CDR3 protein: CASSLSQVAEGYF. CDR3 nucleotide sequence: TGTGCCAGCAGTTTATCTCAAGTCGCAGAGGGATATTTT.

The chain combines TRBV9 with TRBJ2-1, with 8 nucleotides matching TRBD2. This CDR3 is 14 amino acids long. The junction had 7 bases not matched to a gene; V was cut back by 6 bases and J by 5 bases. Per germline, CDR1 SGDLS and CDR2 YYNGEE. For the CDR3, the DNA is TGTGCCAGCAACAGAGCGGGGGCCGACAATGAGCAGTTCTTC. Translating it yields CASNRAGADNEQFF.

The chain joins TRBV28 to TRBJ2-1; TRBD1 is a possible D gene (6 bases). Looked up from germline, CDR1 is MDHEN and CDR2 is SYDVKM. The CDR3 sequence is 15 residues long. V was clipped by 5 bases and J by 1 base, with 12 bases between them. CDR3 DNA sequence: TGTGCCAGCAGTCCCCAAAGGGGGTCCTACAATGAGCAGTTCTTC. Protein: CASSPQRGSYNEQFF.

This clone was seen only once. This rearrangement joins TRBV2 to TRBJ2-2; D call uncertain. The CDR3 is 14 residues long. The V end lost 6 bases, the J end lost 3 bases, and 11 bases lay between the germline ends. Germline-derived CDR1 and CDR2 are SNHLY and FYNNEI. The CDR3 spells CASRVGGDTGELFF. CDR3 coding DNA: TGTGCCAGCAGAGTGGGCGGAGACACCGGGGAGCTGTTTTTT.

This clone appeared once. The rearrangement uses TRBV6-1 and TRBJ1-1; D gene uncertain. The germline V gene has CDR1 MNHNS and CDR2 SASEGT. CDR3 size: 12 residues. Between the trimmed V and J ends, which lost 6 bases and 1 base, there was a span of 6 bases. This chain's CDR3 is CASRAANTEAFF. CDR3 nucleotides: TGTGCCAGCAGGGCGGCGAACACTGAAGCTTTCTTT.

J is TRBJ1-4 and V is TRBV19; D gene unclear. Deletions cut 2 bases from V and 3 bases from J, with 7 bases between. Germline-derived CDR1 and CDR2 are LNHDA and SQIVND (reference sequence). This CDR3 is 14 amino acids long. This CDR3 reads CASSIWGSNEKLFF. The CDR3 nucleotides read TGTGCCAGTAGTATATGGGGATCTAATGAAAAACTGTTTTTT.

This chain joins TRBV29-1 and TRBJ2-3; D is unresolved. CDR1 SQVTM and CDR2 ANQGSEA come from the germline V gene. The CDR3 is 10 amino acids. CDR3 bases: TGCACTTACAGCACAGATACGCAGTATTTT. It codes for CTYSTDTQYF.

This clone was counted between two and nine times. The chain links TRBV18 to TRBJ2-7; no clear D. There are 14 residues in the CDR3. V lost 2 bases and J 11 bases, leaving 19 bases between the germline ends. CDR1 and CDR2 (germline): KGHSH, LQKENI. The CDR3 loop reads CASSPIGPGGTEYF. CDR3 DNA: TGTGCCAGCTCACCAATCGGTCCAGGTGGCACCGAGTACTTC. The full variable domain, its missing parts supplied by reference TRBV18 and TRBJ2-7, is NAGVMQNPRHLVRRRGQEARLRCSPMKGHSHVYWYRQLPEEGLKFMVYLQKENIIDESGMPKERFSAEFPKEGPSILRIQQVVRGDSAAYFCASSPIGPGGTEYFGPGTRLTVT.

This clone was seen once. The rearrangement links TRBV28 to TRBJ1-4; perhaps TRBD1 as D (6 bases). Germline V gives CDR1 MDHEN, CDR2 SYDVKM. Trimming took 2 bases from V and 4 from J, leaving 17 bases between them. The CDR3 sequence is 17 residues long. In nucleotides, the CDR3 is TGTGCCAGCAGTTTACCCACGACAGGTCGGTTTAATGAAAAACTGTTTTTT. Translated: CASSLPTTGRFNEKLFF.

About this clone itself: One end of the junction does not line up with germline, which may come from a read error. CDR3 amino acids: CVSSPPGGPNEKLFF. The CDR3 bases are TGCGTCAGCAGCCCCCCCGGGGGGCCTAATGAAAAACTGTTTTTT. The gene calls are TRBV5-1 and TRBJ1-4; D possibly corresponds to TRBD1 (6 bases). Germline loops: CDR1 SGHRS, CDR2 YFSETQ. The CDR3 is 15 residues long.

The chain has TRBV9 and TRBJ1-1, with D unresolved. Germline V CDR1 and CDR2: SGDLS, YYNGEE. V was pared by 0 bases and J by 1 base, with 4 bases between. This CDR3 has 13 residues. Here the CDR3 reads CASSVAGNTEAFF. CDR3 DNA sequence: TGTGCCAGCAGCGTAGCAGGGAACACTGAAGCTTTCTTT. Using reference TRBV9 and TRBJ1-1 for the parts outside the CDR3, the full variable domain is DSGVTQTPKHLITATGQRVTLRCSPRSGDLSVYWYQQSLDQGLQFLIQYYNGEERAKGNILERFSAQQFPDLHSELNLSSLELGDSALYFCASSVAGNTEAFFGQGTRLTVV.

The chain carries TRBV30 and TRBJ2-1, with D perhaps TRBD2 (6 bases). From germline, CDR1 is GTSNPN and CDR2 SVGIG (reference sequence). The V end lost 0 bases, the J end lost 2 bases, and 11 bases lay between the germline ends. This CDR3 is built from 15 residues. CDR3 sequence reads: CAWSVTGVTYNEQFF. The CDR3 DNA follows: TGTGCCTGGAGTGTAACGGGGGTTACCTACAATGAGCAGTTCTTC.

V gene TRBV29-1 combines with J gene TRBJ1-1; 10 bases align to TRBD1. Unmatched junction bases numbered 1, after V lost 3 bases and J lost 6 bases. The germline V gene has CDR1 SQVTM and CDR2 ANQGSEA. The CDR3 contains 12 residues. In nucleotides, the CDR3 is TGCAGCGTTGATGGGACAGGGGCTGAAGCTTTCTTT. Translation gives CSVDGTGAEAFF.

This chain connects TRBV28 to TRBJ1-5, with D tentatively TRBD1 (5 bases). Trimming removed 5 bases from V and 7 bases from J, with 12 bases in between. The CDR3 runs to 13 residues. Germline V gives CDR1 MDHEN, CDR2 SYDVKM. The CDR3 loop is CASSRGDGQPQHF. CDR3 in DNA: TGTGCCAGCAGTCGCGGGGACGGCCAGCCCCAGCATTTT.